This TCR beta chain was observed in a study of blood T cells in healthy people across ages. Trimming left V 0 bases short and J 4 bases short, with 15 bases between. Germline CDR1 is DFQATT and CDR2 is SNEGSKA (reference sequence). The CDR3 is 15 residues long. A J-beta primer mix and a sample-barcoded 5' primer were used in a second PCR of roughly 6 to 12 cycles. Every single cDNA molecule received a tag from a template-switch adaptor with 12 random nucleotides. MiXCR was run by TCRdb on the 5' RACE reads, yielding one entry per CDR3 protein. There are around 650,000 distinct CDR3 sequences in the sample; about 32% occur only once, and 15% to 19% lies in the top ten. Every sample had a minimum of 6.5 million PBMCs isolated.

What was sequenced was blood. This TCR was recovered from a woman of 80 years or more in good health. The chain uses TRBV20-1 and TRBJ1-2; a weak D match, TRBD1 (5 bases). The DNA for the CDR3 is TGCAGTGCTAGAGACCTCGAGGGCAGGGTCTATGGCTACACCTTC. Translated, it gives CSARDLEGRVYGYTF.